This T cell receptor beta chain was sequenced during a study of blood T cell repertoires in COVID-19. This CDR3 is built from 15 residues. Looked up from germline, CDR1 is MDHEN and CDR2 is SYDVKM. V lost 1 base and J 6 bases, leaving 13 bases between the germline ends. In the original workflow: Quantification of nucleated cells was approximated via reference gene primer amplification. TCRdb's table, derived via immunoSEQ multiplex PCR, lists solely in-frame clones and lacks some. V and J calls and clone size are those listed in that table; D and trimming were worked out from the DNA. The sample consists of tens of thousands of clones, around 87% of them appearing once.

V is TRBV28 and J is TRBJ1-5; D ambiguous. The receptor was derived from a woman aged 60-75 years with acute or convalescent COVID-19. The sequencing input was peripheral blood. The CDR3 loop reads CASSLSYGEVQPQHF. DNA of the CDR3: TGTGCCAGCAGTTTATCTTACGGGGAAGTTCAGCCCCAGCATTTT.